Below, one T cell receptor beta chain is given with its context. The record originates from a study of blood T cell repertoires in COVID-19. In the study overall: Researchers got acute and convalescent COVID-19 samples from the United States, Italy and Spain. In each case, the material was cDNA or gDNA derived from T cells, B-cell-depleted T cells, or PBMCs.

V was pared by 9 bases and J by 1 base, with 14 bases of the junction left unmatched. The CDR3 spans 16 residues. Germline assignment: CDR1 MDHEN and CDR2 SYDVKM. In the original processing: Amplifying reference gene primers gave estimates of nucleated cell counts. Produced via immunoSEQ multiplex PCR; TCRdb's table is partial and in-frame only. That table furnishes V, J and clone size, whereas the DNA furnished D and trimming. The profile shows over 250,000 clones, approximately 85% of them singletons. The rearrangement joins TRBV28 to TRBJ1-1; 7 bases are shared with TRBD1. The receptor's source is a man in his forties or fifties with active or convalescent COVID-19. Sequenced input: peripheral blood. The CDR3 loop reads CASFGGTASPNTEAFF. The CDR3 nucleotides are TGTGCCAGTTTCGGCGGGACAGCCTCACCGAACACTGAAGCTTTCTTT.